Given below is one TCR beta chain in context. Its antigen is unidentified. This sample is part of a study of Ad26.COV2.S vaccination and SARS-CoV-2 variants. Turning to the study itself: Ad26.COV2.S was injected intramuscularly once or twice, 56 days apart.

V was clipped by 6 bases and J by 5 bases; unmatched bases: 2. The CDR3 totals 13 residues. The germline V gene encodes CDR1 LNHDA and CDR2 SQIVND (reference sequence). The assay was immunoSEQ multiplex PCR, and TCRdb's table has in-frame clones only and misses some. The table includes fewer than 800,000 clones, around 89% detected once. Notes on the study in general: Non-spike TCR breadth was similar in vaccine and placebo recipients. Individuals receiving vaccine had higher spike-specific TCR breadth than placebo recipients did.

As for treatment: around 19 received Ad26.COV2.S at low or high dose, single or two shots; several received placebo; per-sample allocation not given. The study sampled participants on day 63 after the first vaccine or placebo injection. The source is a person between 18 and 59 years old who received the Ad26.COV2.S COVID-19 vaccine or a placebo. The sample consisted of peripheral blood, taken in a trial of Ad26.COV2.S vaccine versus placebo. The chain links TRBV19 to TRBJ2-7; 12 positions agree with TRBD2. In nucleotides, the CDR3 is TGTGCCAGTAGCACTAGCGGGAGGAACGAGCAGTACTTC. Translating gives CASSTSGRNEQYF.